This T cell receptor (beta chain) emerged from a study of blood T cells in healthy people across ages. This CDR3 has 13 residues. Germline CDR1 is KGHSH and CDR2 is LQKENI. Trimming cost V 3 bases and J 3 bases, with 9 bases left between them. It was with a sample-barcoded 5' primer and a J-beta primer mix that a second PCR of roughly 7 to 12 cycles was run. TCRdb fed the 5' RACE reads into MiXCR, producing one record per CDR3 protein. The sample holds roughly 860,000 distinct CDR3 sequences, approximately 67% seen once. This clonotype was detected once. The clonotype originates from a man aged 25-45 years in good health. Material: blood. The rearrangement uses TRBV18 and TRBJ2-7; no firm D call. The CDR3 sequence is CASSPLPDYEQYF. CDR3 nucleotides: TGTGCCAGCTCACCCCTACCAGACTACGAGCAGTACTTC.